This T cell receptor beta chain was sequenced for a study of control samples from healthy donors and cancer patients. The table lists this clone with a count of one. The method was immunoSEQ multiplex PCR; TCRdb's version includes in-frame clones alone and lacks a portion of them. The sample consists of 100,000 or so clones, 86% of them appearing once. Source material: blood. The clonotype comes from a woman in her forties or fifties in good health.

CDR3 residues: CASSQGRQGNQPQHF. CDR3 coding DNA: TGCGCCAGCAGCCAAGGTCGGCAGGGGAATCAGCCCCAGCATTTT. The chain couples TRBV4-1 to TRBJ1-5; tentative D call: TRBD1 (6 bases). The V gene's germline CDR1 is MGHRA and CDR2 YSYEKL. The CDR3 totals 15 residues. Trimming pared 1 base from V and 4 bases from J, leaving 11 bases between.